This T cell receptor beta chain was sequenced during a study of cytomegalovirus exposure and HLA in healthy donors. Background on the study: The same platform as the approximately 660 first-cohort repertoires was used for the 120 or so validation repertoires, a later analysis reported.

The data were produced by immunoSEQ multiplex PCR, yet TCRdb's version contains in-frame clones alone and is incomplete. Among 50,000 to 65,000 clones listed, around 93% were seen once. A word on this clone: Its matching antigen is unknown.

Study findings and constraints: Specific recognition of CMV antigens was confirmed in vitro for a few chains (all CMV-associated).

Sequencing was done on a sample of PBMCs. The sequence derives from a woman younger than 30 in good health and CMV-seropositive.

CDR3 nucleotide sequence: TGCGCCAGCAGCTTGGATTCCGGGACAGGGTACGGCTACACCTTC. It yields the protein CASSLDSGTGYGYTF. The chain combines TRBV5-1 with TRBJ1-2, with 9 bases that match TRBD1. J gave up 8 bases and V 0 bases, and 8 bases lay outside the gene matches. Germline V lookup: CDR1 SGHRS, CDR2 YFSETQ. This CDR3 has 15 residues. Combining the CDR3 with reference TRBV5-1 and TRBJ1-2 gives the whole variable domain KAGVTQTPRYLIKTRGQQVTLSCSPISGHRSVSWYQQTPGQGLQFLFEYFSETQRNKGNFPGRFSGRQFSNSRSEMNVSTLELGDSALYLCASSLDSGTGYGYTFGSGTRLTVV.